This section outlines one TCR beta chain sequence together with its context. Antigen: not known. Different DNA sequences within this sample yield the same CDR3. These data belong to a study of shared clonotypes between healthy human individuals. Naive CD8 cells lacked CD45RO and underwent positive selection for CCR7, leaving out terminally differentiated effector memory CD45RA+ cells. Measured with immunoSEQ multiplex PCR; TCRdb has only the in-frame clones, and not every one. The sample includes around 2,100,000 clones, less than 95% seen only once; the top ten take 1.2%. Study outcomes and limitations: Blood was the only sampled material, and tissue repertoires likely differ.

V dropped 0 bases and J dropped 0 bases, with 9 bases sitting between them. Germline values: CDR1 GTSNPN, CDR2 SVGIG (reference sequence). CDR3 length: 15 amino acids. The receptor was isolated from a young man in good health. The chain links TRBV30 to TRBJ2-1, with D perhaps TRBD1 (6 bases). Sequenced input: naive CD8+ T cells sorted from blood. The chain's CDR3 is CAWSVGASSYNEQFF. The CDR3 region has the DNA TGTGCCTGGAGTGTGGGGGCAAGCTCCTACAATGAGCAGTTCTTC.